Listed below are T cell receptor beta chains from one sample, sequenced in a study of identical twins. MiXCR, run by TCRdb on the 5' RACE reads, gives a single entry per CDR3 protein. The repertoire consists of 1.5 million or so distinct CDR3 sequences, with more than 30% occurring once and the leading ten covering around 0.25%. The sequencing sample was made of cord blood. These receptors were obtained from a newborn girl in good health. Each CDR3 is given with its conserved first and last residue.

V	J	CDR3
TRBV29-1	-	CSVPLGAEQYF
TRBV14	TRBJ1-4	CASSQVSDRVTEKLFF
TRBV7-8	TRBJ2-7	CASSLNRAGGYEQYF
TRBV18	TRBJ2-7	CASSPLAGGDEQYF
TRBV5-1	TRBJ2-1	CASVFVGGSYNEQFF
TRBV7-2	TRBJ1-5	CASSLVAGLRGQPQHF
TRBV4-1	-	CASSQERTGLTYEQYF
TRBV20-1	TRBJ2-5	CSAREAGGPRETQYF
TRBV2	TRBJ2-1	CASRQGNEQFF
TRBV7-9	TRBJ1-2	CASSFRQGINGYTF
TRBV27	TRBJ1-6	CASSGSSPGENSPLHF
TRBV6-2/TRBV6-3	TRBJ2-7	CASSYYRRTSDHEQYF
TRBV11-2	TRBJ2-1	CASSLAGLADSSYNEQFF
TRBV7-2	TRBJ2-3	CASSHTTSRIDTQYF
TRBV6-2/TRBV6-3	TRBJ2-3	CASSYIGGTQYF
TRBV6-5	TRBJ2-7	CASSEGHIRDEQYF
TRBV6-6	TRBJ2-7	CASSGLTYEQYF
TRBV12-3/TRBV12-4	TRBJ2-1	CASTPQYNEQFF
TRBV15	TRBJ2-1	CATSSSWLVFLNEQFF
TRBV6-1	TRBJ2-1	CASSVGNPPYNEQFF
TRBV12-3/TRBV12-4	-	CASRLAGAVRETQYF
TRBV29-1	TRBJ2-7	CSVGDRAGEQYF
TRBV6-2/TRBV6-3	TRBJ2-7	CASSVRDRYEQYF
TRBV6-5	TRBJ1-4	CASSYGITGTNEKLFF
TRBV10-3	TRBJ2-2	CAIIGNTGELFF
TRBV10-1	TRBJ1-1	CASSDPGDTNTEAFF